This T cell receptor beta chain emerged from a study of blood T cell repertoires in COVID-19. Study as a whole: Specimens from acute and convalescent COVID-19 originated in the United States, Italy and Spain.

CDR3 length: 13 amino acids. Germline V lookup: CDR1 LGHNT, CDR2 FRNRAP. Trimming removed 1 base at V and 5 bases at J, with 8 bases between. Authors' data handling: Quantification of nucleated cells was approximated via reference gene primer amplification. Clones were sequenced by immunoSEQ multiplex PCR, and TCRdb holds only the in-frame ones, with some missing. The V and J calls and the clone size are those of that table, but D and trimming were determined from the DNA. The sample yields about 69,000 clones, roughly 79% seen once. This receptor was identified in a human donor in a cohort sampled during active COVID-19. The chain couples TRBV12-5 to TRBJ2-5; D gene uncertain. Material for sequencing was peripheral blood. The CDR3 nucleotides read TGTGCTAGTGGTTTGGACTCCTGGGAGACCCAGTACTTC. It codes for CASGLDSWETQYF.